A selection of T cell receptor beta chains follows, all from one sample in a study of control samples from healthy donors and cancer patients. The table came from immunoSEQ multiplex PCR; TCRdb's copy has only in-frame clones and leaves some out. This table has around 100,000 clones, approximately 90% appearing once. Sequenced: blood. The receptors stem from a woman aged 18-35 years in good health. Both conserved end residues are part of each CDR3. The order of the fields is D gene, CDR3 length, J gene, clone size, V gene, CDR3 protein, CDR3 DNA. D genes are given only for firm matches. Clone size is not always given. Where it is, it says once, few, many or a class for expanded clones.

TRBD2,13,TRBJ2-5,NA,TRBV2,CASYSGGGETQYF,TGTGCCAGCTATAGCGGGGGAGGGGAGACCCAGTACTTC
NA,13,TRBJ2-7,NA,TRBV13,CASSLQGAYEQYF,TGTGCCAGCAGCTTACAGGGAGCCTACGAGCAGTACTTC
NA,11,TRBJ1-1,NA,TRBV6-5,CASRLAWTVPF,TGTGCCAGCAGATTGGCCTGGACAGTCCCCTTT
NA,15,TRBJ1-1,NA,TRBV5-1,CASSPEWGRNTEAFF,TGCGCCAGCAGCCCCGAGTGGGGCAGGAACACTGAAGCTTTCTTT
NA,12,TRBJ2-1,NA,TRBV6-5,CASSFYWGEQFF,TGTGCCAGCAGTTTTTATTGGGGTGAGCAGTTCTTC
NA,14,TRBJ1-2,few,TRBV6-1,CASSEAGSSYGYTF,TGTGCCAGCAGTGAAGCGGGCAGCTCCTATGGCTACACCTTC
TRBD1,14,TRBJ1-1,NA,TRBV27,CASSLGQGVTEAFF,TGTGCCAGCAGTCTGGGACAGGGGGTAACTGAAGCTTTCTTT
TRBD1,15,TRBJ1-1,NA,TRBV5-1,CASSLGGQGNTEAFF,TGCGCCAGCAGCTTGGGCGGACAGGGGAACACTGAAGCTTTCTTT
TRBD2,17,TRBJ2-3,NA,TRBV5-1,CASSSGTSGGVTDTQYF,TGCGCCAGCAGCTCCGGGACTAGCGGGGGGGTGACAGATACGCAGTATTTT
NA,13,TRBJ1-2,NA,TRBV7-2,CASSLVIDYGYTF,TGTGCCAGCAGCTTAGTGATAGACTATGGCTACACCTTC
NA,16,TRBJ2-5,NA,TRBV4-1,CASSPRDEQFQATQYF,TGCGCCAGCAGCCCCCGGGACGAGCAATTTCAGGCGACCCAGTACTTC
NA,16,TRBJ2-3,NA,TRBV5-1,CASSLGAGLSTDTQYF,TGCGCCAGCAGCTTGGGTGCGGGGCTGAGCACAGATACGCAGTATTTT
TRBD2,16,TRBJ2-3,NA,TRBV5-6,CASSPLSGLATDTQYF,TGTGCCAGCAGCCCCCTGTCGGGACTAGCAACAGATACGCAGTATTTT
NA,14,TRBJ1-1,NA,TRBV27,CASSLGWGNTEAFF,TGTGCCAGCAGTTTGGGGTGGGGGAACACTGAAGCTTTCTTT
TRBD1,15,TRBJ2-5,NA,TRBV5-1,CASSLGTGAGRTQYF,TGCGCCAGCAGCTTGGGGACAGGGGCCGGAAGGACCCAGTACTTC
NA,18,TRBJ1-1,NA,TRBV18,CASSPGLPGSGLNTEAFF,TGTGCCAGCTCACCGGGTCTACCAGGTTCTGGGCTGAACACTGAAGCTTTCTTT
NA,14,TRBJ1-1,few,TRBV6-5,CASSDLRVNTEAFF,TGTGCCAGCAGCGACCTCAGGGTCAACACTGAAGCTTTCTTT